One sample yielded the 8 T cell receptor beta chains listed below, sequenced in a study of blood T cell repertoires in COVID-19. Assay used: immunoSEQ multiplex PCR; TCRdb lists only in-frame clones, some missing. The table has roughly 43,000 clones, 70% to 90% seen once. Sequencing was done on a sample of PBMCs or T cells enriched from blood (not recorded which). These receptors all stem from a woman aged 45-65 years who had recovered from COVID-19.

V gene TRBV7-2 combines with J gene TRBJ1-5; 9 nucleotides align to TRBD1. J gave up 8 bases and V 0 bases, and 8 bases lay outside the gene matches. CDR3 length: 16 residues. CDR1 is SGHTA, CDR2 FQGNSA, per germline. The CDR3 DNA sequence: TGTGCCAGCAGCTTAGCGGGGACAGGGTTACAGAAGCCCCAGCATTTT. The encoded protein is CASSLAGTGLQKPQHF.

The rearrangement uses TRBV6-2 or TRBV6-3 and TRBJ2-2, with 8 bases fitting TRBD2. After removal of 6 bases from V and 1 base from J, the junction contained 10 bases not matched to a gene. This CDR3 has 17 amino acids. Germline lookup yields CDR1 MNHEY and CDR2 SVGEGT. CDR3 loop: CASSKLITSGNTGELFF. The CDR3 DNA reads TGTGCCAGCAGCAAATTAATTACTAGCGGGAACACCGGGGAGCTGTTTTTT.

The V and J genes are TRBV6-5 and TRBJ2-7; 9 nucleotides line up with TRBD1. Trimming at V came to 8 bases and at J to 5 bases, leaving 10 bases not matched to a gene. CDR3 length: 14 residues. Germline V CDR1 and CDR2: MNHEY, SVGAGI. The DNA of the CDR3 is TGTGCCAGCGCCCGACAGGGGGGGGGCAACGAGCAGTACTTC. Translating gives CASARQGGGNEQYF.

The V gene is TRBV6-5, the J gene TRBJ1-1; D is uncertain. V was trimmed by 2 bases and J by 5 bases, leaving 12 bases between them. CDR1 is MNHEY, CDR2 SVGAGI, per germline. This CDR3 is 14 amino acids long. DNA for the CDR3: TGTGCCAGCAGTTACCCGGAGAGGTCGACTGAAGCTTTCTTT. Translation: CASSYPERSTEAFF.

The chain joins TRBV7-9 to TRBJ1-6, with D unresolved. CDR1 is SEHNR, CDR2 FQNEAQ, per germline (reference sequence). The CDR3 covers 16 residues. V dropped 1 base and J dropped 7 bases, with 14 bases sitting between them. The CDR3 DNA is TGTGCCAGCAGCTTAGGCCCTGAGGGCCTGAATTCACCCCTCCACTTT. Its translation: CASSLGPEGLNSPLHF.

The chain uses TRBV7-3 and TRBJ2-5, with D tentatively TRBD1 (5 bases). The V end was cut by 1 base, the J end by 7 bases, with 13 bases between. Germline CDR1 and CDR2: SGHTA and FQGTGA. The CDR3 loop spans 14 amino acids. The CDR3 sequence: CASSLRGSQGTQYF. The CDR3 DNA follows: TGTGCCAGCAGCTTAAGAGGCAGCCAGGGGACCCAGTACTTC.

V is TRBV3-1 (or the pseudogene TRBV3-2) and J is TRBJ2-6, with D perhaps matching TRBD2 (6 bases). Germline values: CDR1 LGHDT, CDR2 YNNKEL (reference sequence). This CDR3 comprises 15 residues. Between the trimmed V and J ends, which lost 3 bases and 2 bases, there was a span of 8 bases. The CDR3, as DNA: TGTGCCAGCAGCCAGTGGGAGGCTGGGGCCAACGTCCTGACTTTC. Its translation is CASSQWEAGANVLTF.

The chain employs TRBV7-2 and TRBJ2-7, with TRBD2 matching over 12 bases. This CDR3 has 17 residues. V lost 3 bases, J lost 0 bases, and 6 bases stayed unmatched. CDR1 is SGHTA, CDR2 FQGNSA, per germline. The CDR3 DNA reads TGTGCCAGCAGCTTCCGGACTAGCGGGGCTAGCTCCTACGAGCAGTACTTC. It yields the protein CASSFRTSGASSYEQYF.